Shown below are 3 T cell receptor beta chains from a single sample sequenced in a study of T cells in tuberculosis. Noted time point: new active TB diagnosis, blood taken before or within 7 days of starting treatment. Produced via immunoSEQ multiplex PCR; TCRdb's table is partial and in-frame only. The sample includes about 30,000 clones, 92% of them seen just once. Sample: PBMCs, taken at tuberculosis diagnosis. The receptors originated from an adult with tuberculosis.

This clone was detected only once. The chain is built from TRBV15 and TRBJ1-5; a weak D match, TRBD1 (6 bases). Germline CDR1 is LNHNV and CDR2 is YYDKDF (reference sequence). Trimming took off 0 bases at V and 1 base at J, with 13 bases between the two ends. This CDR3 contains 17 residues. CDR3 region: CATSRDWRGQSNQPQHF. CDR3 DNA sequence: TGTGCCACCAGCAGAGATTGGCGAGGACAGAGCAATCAGCCCCAGCATTTT.

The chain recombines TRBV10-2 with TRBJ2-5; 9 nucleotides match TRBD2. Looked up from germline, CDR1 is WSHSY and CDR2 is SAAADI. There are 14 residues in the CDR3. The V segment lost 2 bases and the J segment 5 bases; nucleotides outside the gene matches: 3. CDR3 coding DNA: TGCGCCAGCAGTGAGGCGGGAGGGGTGGAGACCCAGTACTTC. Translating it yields CASSEAGGVETQYF.

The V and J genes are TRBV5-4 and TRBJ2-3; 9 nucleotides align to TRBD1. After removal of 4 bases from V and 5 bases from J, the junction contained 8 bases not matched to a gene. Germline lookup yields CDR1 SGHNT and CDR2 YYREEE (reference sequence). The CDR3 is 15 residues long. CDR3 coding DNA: TGTGCCAGCAGCAGTAGACAGGGGGTTGGAGATACGCAGTATTTT. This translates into CASSSRQGVGDTQYF.